The TCR beta chain under discussion was sequenced for a study of cytomegalovirus exposure and HLA in healthy donors. Findings of the study overall: At a 0.05 false discovery rate, a later analysis found some 17,000 TCR beta sequences to be associated with HLA alleles. In a later analysis, productive TCRs from donors in an Asian-associated ancestry cluster reportedly carried fewer N-insertions than the cohort mean. A later analysis linked a missense DCLRE1C variant to TCR beta V- and J-gene trimming.

Comments on this clone: What it binds is unknown.

With 60 Vbeta and 13 Jbeta primers, the PCR was carried out. Measured with immunoSEQ multiplex PCR; TCRdb has only the in-frame clones, and not every one. In the table there are 180,000 or so clones, roughly four fifths of which are singletons. Germline CDR1 reads SGHVS; CDR2 reads FQNEAQ. V was trimmed by 1 base and J by 1 base, leaving 8 bases between them. The CDR3 loop spans 14 amino acids. The chain is built from TRBV7-8 and TRBJ2-7; D remains unclear. The clonotype originates from a woman aged 50 to 60 in good health and CMV-seropositive. Sequencing input: PBMCs. The CDR3, as DNA: TGTGCCAGCAGCTTAGAATTCCAATCCTACGAGCAGTACTTC. This encodes CASSLEFQSYEQYF. Full variable domain (remainder filled in from reference TRBV7-8 and TRBJ2-7): GAGVSQSPRYKVAKRGQDVALRCDPISGHVSLFWYQQALGQGPEFLTYFQNEAQLDKSGLPSDRFFAERPEGSVSTLKIQRTQQEDSAVYLCASSLEFQSYEQYFGPGTRLTVT.